Listed below are T cell receptor beta chains from one sample, sequenced in a study of shared clonotypes between healthy human individuals. The repertoire was sequenced with immunoSEQ multiplex PCR; TCRdb's copy has only in-frame clones and lacks some. The sample includes about 670,000 clones, 55% to 75% of them seen just once. Material for sequencing was memory CD4+ T cells sorted from blood. All receptors derive from a woman younger than 45 in good health. The CDR3 runs from the conserved cysteine through the conserved F or W.

V,CDR3
TRBV5-1,CASSLVREGSNQPQHF
TRBV30,CAWNPGEWLGYTF
TRBV27,CASSCPGPNSYEQYF
TRBV5-4,CASSLKGNQETQYF
TRBV5-1,CASTIAGGYNEQFF
TRBV19,CASTQWSRGTGANVLTF
TRBV28,CASSLWNLERDGLYEQYF
TRBV4-1,CASSQEGQGENTQYF
TRBV5-1,CASSTQGGEKLFF
TRBV5-6,CASKLTSTDTQYF
TRBV15,CATSRVQRSPWETQYF
TRBV28,CASSFIAGRYNEQFF
TRBV7-9,CASSFPGPTPQETQYF
TRBV27,CASRSTSGVPADTQYF
TRBV6-5,CASSYSPESYNEQFF
TRBV4-1,CASSQNPGTSQETQYF
TRBV28,CASSFWTGPSKNIQYF
TRBV11-3,CASSRPGAGANVLTF
TRBV29-1,CSVNVAARMAQYF
TRBV7-9,CASSLGTGAFHEQFF
TRBV19,CASSIGGKGGYTF
TRBV5-6,CASSFRQGSYGYTF
TRBV13,CASSSPTGAIYNEQFF
TRBV2,CASRGDRETEAFF
TRBV15,CATSRGKGTGDNEQFF
TRBV6-5,CASRGWGGNYEQYF
TRBV28,CASSSGLPSYEQYF
TRBV19,CASSIRQGNQPQHF
TRBV6-5,CASSYGGSNQPQHF
TRBV7-9,CAAGREQYF
TRBV5-1,CASSFGGDYNEQFF
TRBV5-1,CASSFGGADTEAFF
TRBV10-2,CASSDEGLETQYF
TRBV4-1,CASSPGLAGGLAKNIQYF
TRBV29-1,CSVVSGDEKLFF
TRBV7-9,CASSFGNSYSYNEQFF
TRBV27,CASGSSVAGEQYF
TRBV5-6,CASSRGQGARETQYF
TRBV11-3,CASSLNQNTEAFF
TRBV19,CASSQGKSSYEQYF
TRBV4-2,CASSLNPGQGAGEQYF
TRBV27,CASSLSNRQQGPYTYNEQFF
TRBV7-9,CASSLPVLDSYNEQFF
TRBV11-2,CASSQSQETQYF
TRBV27,CASSLRPQGTNTGELFF
TRBV30,CASSTVAGGTEAFF
TRBV7-6,CASSSNPGGGAAYEQYF
TRBV6-5,CASSYSTGARAYEQYF
TRBV4-1,CASSPGQKGRGATDTQYF
TRBV5-1,CASSGDIAGELFF
TRBV19,CATKRLVGGANTEAFF
TRBV28,CASSLGYTQYF
TRBV28,CASRGGRANTGELFF
TRBV2,CASRGINGTSGPQSSYNEQFF
TRBV28,CATQSSGLAKNIQYF